The T cell receptor beta chain under discussion was sequenced for a study of blood T cell repertoires in COVID-19. This clone was seen a few times. V lost 3 bases, J lost 1 base, and 12 bases lay in between. The germline CDR1 and CDR2 sequences are KGHSH and LQKENI. The CDR3 consists of 15 residues. Assay used: immunoSEQ multiplex PCR; TCRdb lists only in-frame clones, some missing. The sample yields about 180,000 clones, 70% to 90% seen once. The clonotype comes from a human donor with active or convalescent COVID-19. The donor label of this sample is uncertain. This chain joins TRBV18 and TRBJ1-1, with D possibly TRBD1 on 6 matching bases. The sequencing input was peripheral blood. The CDR3 coding sequence is TGTGCCAGCTCACCCTCAGGGGCCTCGAACACTGAAGCTTTCTTT. Translating it yields CASSPSGASNTEAFF.